A few counts support the clone carrying this TCR beta chain. Its target is not known. With 10-nucleotide random UMIs, 5'RACE was used to make the cDNA. TCRdb recomputed calls from the 5' RACE reads with MiXCR, one row per CDR3 protein. The repertoire holds about 59,000 distinct CDR3 sequences, with around 3.8% as singletons. Germline assignment: CDR1 KGHSH and CDR2 LQKENI. The CDR3 is made up of 13 amino acids. V lost 0 bases, J lost 2 bases, and 5 bases lay in between. The record originates from a study of neurological immune-mediated disorders. Points from the study as a whole: The study phylogenetically grouped the repertoires of 18 of 34 multiple sclerosis patients into one related-CDR3 cluster, a possible signature.

Source material was 2 million unsorted PBMCs, stored at -80 °C in RNAlater. The sequenced sample was PBMCs. The gene calls are TRBV18 and TRBJ2-7; D not certain. The TCR comes from a woman in her fifties or sixties with multiple sclerosis. Here the CDR3 reads CASSPPGTYEQYF. DNA for the CDR3: TGTGCCAGCTCACCACCAGGGACCTACGAGCAGTACTTC.